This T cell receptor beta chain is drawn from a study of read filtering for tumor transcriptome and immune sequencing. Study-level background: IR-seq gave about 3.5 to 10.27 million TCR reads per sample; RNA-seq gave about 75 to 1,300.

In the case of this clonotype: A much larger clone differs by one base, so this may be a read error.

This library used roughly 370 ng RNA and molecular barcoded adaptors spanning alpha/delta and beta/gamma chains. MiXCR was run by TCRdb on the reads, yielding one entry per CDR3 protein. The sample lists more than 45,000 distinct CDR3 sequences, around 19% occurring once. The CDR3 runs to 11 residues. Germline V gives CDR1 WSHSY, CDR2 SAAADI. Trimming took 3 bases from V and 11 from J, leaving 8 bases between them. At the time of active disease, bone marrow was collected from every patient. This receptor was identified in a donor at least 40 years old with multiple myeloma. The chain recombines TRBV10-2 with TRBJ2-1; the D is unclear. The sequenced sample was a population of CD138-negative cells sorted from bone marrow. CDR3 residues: CASSESNQQFF. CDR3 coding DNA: TGCGCCAGCAGTGAATCTAATCAGCAGTTCTTC.